The TCR beta chain under discussion was sequenced for a study of beta chain features in type 1 diabetes. Study overall: Patients looked much like healthy donors when it came to age, gender and cell yields. Points from the study as a whole: The question of HLA type influencing TCRB rearrangement was one that remained unresolved here.

What was sequenced were expressed TCRB transcripts, since all of the isolated RNA had been reverse transcribed. This table comes from immunoSEQ multiplex PCR, and its TCRdb copy is limited to in-frame clones, with some not included. The table has hundreds of thousands of clones, 12% to 15% seen once. This clone was seen a handful of times. What it recognizes is unknown. CDR1 is SEHNR, CDR2 FQNEAQ, per germline (reference sequence). V lost 2 bases and J 7 bases, leaving 14 bases between the germline ends. The CDR3 runs to 14 residues. This chain uses TRBV7-9 with TRBJ2-5; D possibly corresponds to TRBD2 (6 bases). Sequencing input: central memory CD4+ T cells from blood. The origin of this receptor is a man younger than 40 in good health. The CDR3 loop is CASSLLTGAVTQYF. CDR3 nucleotides: TGTGCCAGCAGCTTACTTACGGGAGCAGTGACCCAGTACTTC.